These 32 T cell receptor beta chains share one sample of origin, sequenced in a study of CD8+ T cells in alopecia areata. Isolated RNA was reverse transcribed into cDNA used as the sequencing template. Produced via immunoSEQ multiplex PCR; TCRdb's table is partial and in-frame only. This sample has roughly 120,000 clones and no singletons, with 20% in the ten largest. The sample was lesional skin. Every receptor here comes from a C3H/HeJ mouse with alopecia areata. Mice of this strain are of MHC haplotype H2-k.

There are many counts of this clone. The germline and genes are mouse ones. The read comes to an end 4 residues before the CDR3 does, leaving the germline J gene to fill in the end. The chain carries TRBV1 and TRBJ2-7, with D possibly TRBD1 on 5 matching bases. Trimming took 3 bases from V and 2 from J, leaving 8 bases between them. The CDR3 totals 13 residues. CDR1 and CDR2 from the germline V gene are NSQYPW and LRSPGD (reference sequence). CDR3 DNA (partial): TGCACCTGCAGTGCGCCAGGGACCTAT. Translating it yields CTCSAPGTY. The whole CDR3 protein is CTCSAPGTYEQYF.

This clone was counted between two and nine times. The database protein in TCRdb disagrees with the DNA translation at residue 12; the sequence shown here was translated from the DNA. Gene names follow the mouse nomenclature. Sequencing ends 3 residues short of the CDR3 end; the germline J gene provides the rest. The chain links TRBV13-2 to TRBJ1-3; TRBD1 aligns across 7 bases. Germline CDR1 and CDR2: NNHNN and SYGAGS (reference sequence). Trimming cost V 0 bases and J 3 bases; bases outside gene matches: 3. The CDR3 has 15 amino acids. Partial CDR3 DNA: TGTGCCAGCGGTGATGAAACAGGGGTTGGAAATACG. The encoded protein is CASGDETGVGNT. The whole CDR3 sequence is CASGDETGVGNTLYF.

This clone was picked up a small number of times. Each gene name is a mouse one. The CDR3 here is CASSDAWDKTNSDYTF. The DNA read from the CDR3 is TGTGCCAGCAGTGATGCCTGGGACAAAACAAACTCC. This sequence joins TRBV13-1 and TRBJ1-2, with D tentatively TRBD1 (6 bases). The read halts 4 residues ahead of the CDR3 end, with the missing end drawn from the germline J gene. Germline CDR1 is NSHNY and CDR2 is SYGAGN. Trimming pared 0 bases from V and 0 bases from J, leaving 12 bases between. CDR3 length: 16 amino acids.

As for this clone: Mouse gene names and germline throughout. The sequence runs out 4 residues before the end of the CDR3; the remainder is reconstructed from the germline J gene. The rearrangement uses TRBV1 and TRBJ1-1; 8 bases are shared with TRBD1. V was pared by 1 base and J by 0 bases, with 4 bases of the junction left unmatched. The CDR3 spans 16 residues. Germline lookup yields CDR1 NSQYPW and CDR2 LRSPGD (reference sequence). CDR3 DNA, as far as it was read: TGCACCTGCAGTGCAGCTCACAGGGGGTCAAACACA. Translation: CTCSAAHRGSNT. The full CDR3 is CTCSAAHRGSNTEVFF.

This clone was detected ten times or more. Genes and germline come from the mouse. The read ends 4 residues shy of where the CDR3 ends; the end is completed using the germline J gene. The genes are TRBV17 and TRBJ2-2; D gene unclear. Germline values: CDR1 MNHDT, CDR2 YYDKIL. V gave up 0 bases and J gave up 1 base, with 6 bases separating them. The CDR3 totals 15 residues. CDR3 in amino acids: CASSRDYKNTGQLYF. The sequenced CDR3 bases are TGTGCTAGCAGTAGAGATTACAAAAACACCGGG.

There are many counts of this clone. Gene names and germline match the mouse. The read gets to within 4 residues of the CDR3 end, and the germline J gene fills in the rest. The chain couples TRBV1 to TRBJ2-3; 11 nucleotides agree with TRBD1. The CDR3 totals 17 residues. Germline loops: CDR1 NSQYPW, CDR2 LRSPGD (reference sequence). The V and J ends lost 0 bases and 2 bases, in that order; junction bases with no gene match: 4. The CDR3 bases that were read are TGCACCTGCAGTGCAGATCCGGGACAGGGGGATGCAGAA. Translating it yields CTCSADPGQGDAE. From start to end, the CDR3 is CTCSADPGQGDAETLYF.

This clone came up a few times. Here the gene names and germline are mouse. Incomplete CDR3 DNA: TGCACCTGCAGTGCAGCCGACTGGGGGGGGAAT. Translating it yields CTCSAADWGGN. The entire CDR3 sequence reads CTCSAADWGGNEQYF. This chain uses TRBV1 with TRBJ2-7; the match to TRBD2 covers 11 bases. The DNA ends 4 residues before the CDR3 does, and the rest of the CDR3 is filled in from the germline J gene. Germline V gene lookup returns CDR1 NSQYPW and CDR2 LRSPGD (reference sequence). CDR3 length equals 15 residues.

This clone was recorded a few times. Germline and genes here are mouse. The read stops 4 residues short of the end of the CDR3; the missing end is completed from the germline J gene. The chain carries TRBV13-1 and TRBJ1-2; 7 bases line up with TRBD1. Germline CDR1 NSHNY, CDR2 SYGAGN. J was trimmed by 0 bases and V by 0 bases; bases with no gene match: 8. The CDR3 sequence is 17 residues long. The DNA read from the CDR3 is TGTGCCAGCAGTGATGCACCCTGGGACAGTGCAAACTCC. It specifies CASSDAPWDSANS. The full CDR3 sequence reads CASSDAPWDSANSDYTF.

Comments on this clone: Any gene name here is a mouse gene name. The read stops 4 residues short of the end of the CDR3; the missing end is completed from the germline J gene. The V call is TRBV13-3, the J call TRBJ1-4; TRBD1 matches 8 bases. V lost 0 bases and J lost 0; bases outside the gene matches: 7. The germline V gene encodes CDR1 NNHDY and CDR2 SYVADS. CDR3 length: 18 amino acids. This CDR3 is CASSDALTGGFSNERLFF. The CDR3 bases that were read are TGTGCCAGCAGTGATGCACTCACAGGGGGGTTTTCCAACGAA.

This clone showed up many times. The gene names given are mouse names. The DNA ends 4 residues before the CDR3 does, and the rest of the CDR3 is filled in from the germline J gene. This chain joins TRBV13-3 and TRBJ2-7, with a tentative D call TRBD2 (6 bases). V was cut by 0 bases and J by 1 base, with 11 bases left in between. The CDR3 has 15 residues. Per the germline V gene, CDR1 is NNHDY and CDR2 is SYVADS. The CDR3 DNA, read in part, is TGTGCCAGCAGTGATGCGGGGGGAGGATCCTAT. It translates to CASSDAGGGSY. The whole CDR3 protein is CASSDAGGGSYEQYF.

The sample holds many counts of this clone. Each gene name is a mouse one. From the germline J gene comes the end of the CDR3, since the read stops 4 residues before it. The V and J genes are TRBV13-3 and TRBJ2-1, with 12 positions matching TRBD2. CDR1 and CDR2 (germline): NNHDY, SYVADS. Trimming cost V 0 bases and J 0 bases; bases outside gene matches: 4. This CDR3 region has 18 residues. The sequenced CDR3 bases are TGTGCCAGCAGTGATGACGGGACTGGGGGGTATAACTATGCT. Protein sequence: CASSDDGTGGYNYA. The complete CDR3 reads CASSDDGTGGYNYAEQFF.

To note about this clone: Gene and germline names: mouse. The CDR3 end falls 4 residues outside the read, so it is completed with the germline J gene. The chain has TRBV13-3 and TRBJ1-1; D ambiguous. The CDR3 has 14 residues. CDR1 and CDR2 from the germline V gene are NNHDY and SYVADS. Trimming removed 0 bases at V and 0 bases at J, with 6 bases between. Incomplete CDR3 DNA: TGTGCCAGCAGTGATGCTGTTGCAAACACA. Its translation: CASSDAVANT. The full CDR3 protein reads CASSDAVANTEVFF.

This clone has just a few counts. Mouse names are used for the genes. The missing CDR3 end, 4 residues past where the read stops, is filled in from the germline J gene. The chain links TRBV13-3 to TRBJ2-7; D may be TRBD1 (5 bases). Trimming shortened V by 5 bases and J by 0 bases, and 12 bases separated the two germline ends. CDR3 length: 14 residues. The germline V gene encodes CDR1 NNHDY and CDR2 SYVADS. CDR3 amino acids: CASSNRQSSYEQYF. Incomplete CDR3 DNA: TGTGCCAGCAGCAACCGACAGAGCTCCTAT.

This clone was picked up a small number of times. Mouse names are used for the genes. The observed sequence ends 4 residues before the CDR3 terminus, with the missing tail filled in from the germline J gene. The rearrangement uses TRBV1 and TRBJ2-2, with D unresolved. The CDR3 is 12 amino acids. Germline V gene sequence: CDR1 NSQYPW, CDR2 LRSPGD (reference sequence). Trimming removed 9 bases from V and 1 base from J, with 6 bases in between. Incomplete CDR3 DNA: TGCACCTGTACAGAAAACACCGGG. Protein product: CTCTENTG. The whole CDR3 protein is CTCTENTGQLYF. Looking up the rest from reference TRBV1 and TRBJ2-2 gives the full variable domain: VTLLEQNPRWRLVPRGQAVNLRCILKNSQYPWMSWYQQDLQKQLQWLFTLRSPGDKEVKSLPGADYLATRVTDTELRLQVANMSQGRTLYCTCTENTGQLYFGEGSKLTVL.

This clone was detected a few times. Gene labels here are mouse ones. The CDR3 extends 4 residues past the end of the read, so its final part is completed from the germline J gene. The chain uses TRBV13-3 and TRBJ2-3; 7 bases fit TRBD1. After removal of 5 bases from V and 0 bases from J, the junction contained 6 bases not matched to a gene. Germline V gene sequence: CDR1 NNHDY, CDR2 SYVADS. This CDR3 spans 15 amino acids. The CDR3 here is CASSGGQNSAETLYF. Partial CDR3 DNA: TGTGCCAGCAGCGGGGGACAGAATAGTGCAGAA.

On this clone itself: The genes are named according to mouse. This chain's CDR3 is CASSDDREGERLFF. Incomplete CDR3 DNA: TGTGCCAGCAGTGATGACAGGGAGGGCGAA. This rearrangement joins TRBV13-1 to TRBJ1-4, with D perhaps matching TRBD1 (6 bases). The CDR3 goes on 4 residues after the read ends, and that part is filled in from the germline J gene. Germline values: CDR1 NSHNY, CDR2 SYGAGN. CDR3 length: 14 residues. The variable domain in full, completed from reference TRBV13-1 and TRBJ1-4, reads EAAVTQSPRNKVTVTGGNVTLSCRQTNSHNYMYWYRQDTGHGLRLIHYSYGAGNLRIGDVPDGYKATRTTQEDFFLLLELASPSQTSLYFCASSDDREGERLFFGHGTKLSVL.

A remark on this clone: Each gene name is a mouse one. The read is 4 residues too short to cover the CDR3 end, so that end is filled in from the germline J gene. This chain links TRBV19 with TRBJ2-7, with D possibly matching TRBD1 (5 bases). Germline CDR1 is FNHDT and CDR2 is SITEND (reference sequence). The CDR3 is made up of 13 amino acids. This chain's CDR3 is CASSISRDNEQYF. The CDR3 bases that were read are TGTGCCAGCAGTATATCCAGGGATAAT.

Comment on this clone: Germline and genes here are mouse. The read ends 4 residues before the CDR3 terminus; that terminus is restored from the germline J gene. The rearrangement uses TRBV19 and TRBJ2-4; 10 bases match TRBD2. Germline V gene sequence: CDR1 FNHDT, CDR2 SITEND (reference sequence). With V trimmed by 7 bases and J by 0 bases, 8 bases remained unmatched. The CDR3 spans 16 residues. Partial CDR3 DNA: TGTGCCAGCTCCTTCTGGGGGGGCGCGAGTCAAAAC. Translated: CASSFWGGASQN. In full, the CDR3 reads CASSFWGGASQNTLYF.

This clone was counted between two and nine times. Gene names denote mouse genes. The CDR3 goes on 4 residues after the read ends, and that part is filled in from the germline J gene. The V and J genes are TRBV13-3 and TRBJ2-7; 7 bases fit TRBD2. Germline CDR1 is NNHDY and CDR2 is SYVADS. The CDR3 spans 15 residues. With 5 bases clipped from V and 0 bases from J, the junction kept 8 bases outside the gene matches. The DNA read from the CDR3 is TGTGCCAGCAGCCGGACTGGCCCGAGCTCCTAT. Protein sequence: CASSRTGPSSY. The whole CDR3 protein reads CASSRTGPSSYEQYF.

The table lists this clone with a few counts. Gene names follow the mouse nomenclature. Sequencing ends 4 residues short of the CDR3 end; the germline J gene provides the rest. The J gene is TRBJ2-1, the V gene TRBV13-3; TRBD2 matches 9 bases. The germline gives CDR1 NNHDY, CDR2 SYVADS. CDR3 length: 17 amino acids. The junction had 4 bases not matched to a gene; V was cut back by 0 bases and J by 0 bases. The CDR3: CASSDGTGEYNYAEQFF. The sequenced CDR3 bases are TGTGCCAGCAGTGATGGGACTGGGGAGTATAACTATGCT.

This clone was seen more than once but under ten times. An end of the junction does not agree with germline; a read error may underlie this. The genes are named according to mouse. The read comes to an end 4 residues before the CDR3 does, leaving the germline J gene to fill in the end. V is TRBV1 and J is TRBJ2-3; a possible D gene is TRBD1 (5 bases). Germline V CDR1 and CDR2: NSQYPW, LRSPGD (reference sequence). The CDR3 has 14 amino acids. CDR3 in amino acids: CTFSAERGAETLYF. CDR3 bases read: TGCACCTTCAGTGCAGAAAGGGGAGCAGAA.

With respect to this clone: Genes and germline are mouse. The CDR3 is cut off 4 residues early in the read; its end comes from the germline J gene. The chain employs TRBV1 and TRBJ2-1, with D hard to call. The V end lost 5 bases, the J end lost 1 base, and 9 bases lay between the germline ends. The CDR3 has 14 amino acids. CDR1 and CDR2 (germline): NSQYPW, LRSPGD (reference sequence). Incomplete CDR3 DNA: TGCACCTGCAGTCTCAGAAAAAACTATGCT. Protein sequence: CTCSLRKNYA. The CDR3 in its entirety is CTCSLRKNYAEQFF.

To note about this clone: The genes are named according to mouse. The sequence runs out 4 residues before the end of the CDR3; the remainder is reconstructed from the germline J gene. V and J are TRBV1 and TRBJ2-3, with 7 bases identical to TRBD2. This CDR3 contains 16 residues. Germline CDR1 and CDR2: NSQYPW and LRSPGD (reference sequence). Trimming cost V 0 bases and J 1 base; bases outside gene matches: 4. CDR3 DNA (partial): TGCACCTGCAGTGCAGATACTGGGGTTGGTGCAGAA. This codes for CTCSADTGVGAE. The CDR3 in its entirety is CTCSADTGVGAETLYF.

About this clone: At residue 11, TCRdb's protein is not the same as the translated DNA, so the protein here was read from the DNA. Mouse gene names apply. The read gets to within 3 residues of the CDR3 end, and the germline J gene fills in the rest. The chain combines TRBV13-1 with TRBJ1-3; no firm D call. CDR1 and CDR2 from the germline V gene are NSHNY and SYGAGN. V lost 3 bases and J lost 1, with 8 bases in between. The CDR3 runs to 14 residues. CDR3 bases read: TGTGCCAGCAGTGTAGAGGTATCTGGAAATACG. It translates to CASSVEVSGNT. The whole CDR3 sequence reads CASSVEVSGNTLYF.

This clone was counted ten times or more. Germline and genes: mouse. The CDR3 end falls 4 residues outside the read, so it is completed with the germline J gene. This chain uses TRBV17 with TRBJ2-1; TRBD2 matches at 8 bases. V shed 3 bases, J shed 5 bases, and the junction held 3 bases outside the gene matches. The CDR3 spans 14 residues. In germline, CDR1 is MNHDT, CDR2 YYDKIL. CDR3 bases read: TGTGCTAGCAGTAGGCTGGGGGGTGATGCT. This gives the protein CASSRLGGDA. The entire CDR3 protein is CASSRLGGDAEQFF. The variable domain in full, with the rest retrieved from reference TRBV17 and TRBJ2-1, is DTTVKQNPRYKLARVGKPVNLICSQTMNHDTMYWYQKKPNQAPKLLLFYYDKILNREADTFEKFQSSRPNNSFCSLYIGSAGLEYSAMYLCASSRLGGDAEQFFGPGTRLTVL.

Comment on this clone: Germline and genes here are mouse. The CDR3 end lies 4 residues beyond the end of the read and is filled in from the germline J gene. The rearrangement joins TRBV13-3 to TRBJ1-4; 8 nucleotides agree with TRBD1. CDR3 length: 15 residues. Per the germline V gene, CDR1 is NNHDY and CDR2 is SYVADS. V shed 3 bases and J 5 bases; nucleotides not matched to a gene: 6. The sequenced part of the CDR3 DNA is TGTGCCAGCAGTGCCTCCGGGACAGGAAACGAA. Translating gives CASSASGTGNE. The CDR3 reads in full as CASSASGTGNERLFF.

This clone was detected a few times. Germline and genes here are mouse. The read ends 4 residues early relative to the CDR3; the germline J gene fills the gap. The chain carries TRBV19 and TRBJ1-1; possibly TRBD1 for D (6 bases). With 2 bases removed from V and 4 bases from J, the gap between germline ends came to 12 bases. The germline V gene encodes CDR1 FNHDT and CDR2 SITEND (reference sequence). This CDR3 contains 14 residues. Here the CDR3 reads CASSIGTTGTEVFF. CDR3 bases read: TGTGCCAGCAGTATTGGGACAACGGGCACA.

This clone was seen more than once but under ten times. Here the gene names and germline are mouse. The read halts 4 residues ahead of the CDR3 end, with the missing end drawn from the germline J gene. The chain is built from TRBV13-3 and TRBJ2-1, with D possibly TRBD1 on 6 matching bases. Germline lookup yields CDR1 NNHDY and CDR2 SYVADS. The CDR3 runs 13 residues. The CDR3 region is CASSQGRGAEQFF. CDR3 DNA, as far as it was read: TGTGCCAGCAGTCAGGGGAGAGGCGCT.

Note on this clone: Gene names refer to mouse genes. Read data end 4 residues before the CDR3 end; the end is taken from the germline J gene. The V gene is TRBV1, the J gene TRBJ1-4; 9 bases line up with TRBD1. This CDR3 spans 15 amino acids. Per the germline V gene, CDR1 is NSQYPW and CDR2 is LRSPGD (reference sequence). Trimming took 3 bases from V and 3 from J; bases not matched to a gene: 2. The part of the CDR3 DNA that was read is TGCACCTGCAGTGCTACAGGGGGCGCCAACGAA. Amino acid sequence: CTCSATGGANE. The complete CDR3 protein is CTCSATGGANERLFF.

This clone turned up a few times. The gene names given are mouse names. The read is 4 residues too short to cover the CDR3 end, so that end is filled in from the germline J gene. V gene TRBV1 combines with J gene TRBJ1-1; the D gene is possibly TRBD1 (6 bases). V was pared by 3 bases and J by 3 bases, with 14 bases between. The germline V gene has CDR1 NSQYPW and CDR2 LRSPGD (reference sequence). The CDR3 is 15 amino acids. The part of the CDR3 DNA that was read is TGCACCTGCAGTGCCAGGGGTTTGAGGGACACA. Translated: CTCSARGLRDT. The entire CDR3 protein reads CTCSARGLRDTEVFF.

As regards this clone: Gene names refer to mouse genes. The CDR3 DNA, read in part, is TGTGCCAGCAGTATAGACAATAACTATGCT. This encodes CASSIDNNYA. The complete CDR3 reads CASSIDNNYAEQFF. V gene TRBV13-1 combines with J gene TRBJ2-1; no definite D call. From the germline J gene comes the end of the CDR3, since the read stops 4 residues before it. The CDR3 extends over 14 amino acids. V was cut by 4 bases and J by 0 bases, with 8 bases left in between. Germline V gives CDR1 NSHNY, CDR2 SYGAGN.

With regard to this clone: Gene names are the mouse ones. Read sequence stops 4 residues before the CDR3 end, and the germline J gene provides the missing end. The V call is TRBV13-3, the J call TRBJ1-1, with a tentative D call TRBD1 (6 bases). CDR1 and CDR2 from the germline V gene are NNHDY and SYVADS. This CDR3 is built from 15 residues. The V and J ends lost 0 bases and 4 bases respectively, with 13 bases between them. CDR3 bases read: TGTGCCAGCAGTGATGGGGGGGCGTCAGGCACA. Protein product: CASSDGGASGT. The whole CDR3 sequence is CASSDGGASGTEVFF.